A single sample is the source of the 2 T cell receptor beta chains below, sequenced in a study of T cells in Graves' hyperthyroidism and ophthalmopathy. Researchers took RNA transcripts and amplified the TCR beta CDR3 regions from them. The HTBI primer set was used in a first-round RT-PCR of the TCR CDR3. TCRdb itself ran the multiplex PCR reads through MiXCR, one entry per CDR3 protein. The sample carries 550,000 to 600,000 distinct CDR3 sequences, about 14% recorded once. Source material: blood. The receptors shown here come from a woman between 18 and 29 years old with Graves' ophthalmopathy.

This clonotype was detected ten times or more. This chain joins TRBV2 and TRBJ1-2; tentatively, D is TRBD1 (6 bases). Germline CDR1 is SNHLY and CDR2 is FYNNEI. This CDR3 is built from 15 residues. Between the trimmed V and J ends, which lost 5 bases and 4 bases, there was a span of 17 bases. In nucleotides, the CDR3 is TGTGCCAGCAGTCCCGAGGGGGAGTCCGTCTATGGCTACACCTTC. This codes for CASSPEGESVYGYTF.

This clonotype has ten or more counts. V gene TRBV15 combines with J gene TRBJ2-7, with 10 bases identical to TRBD2. V dropped 11 bases and J dropped 5; count of bases not matched to a gene: 12. The CDR3 covers 14 residues. Germline CDR1 LNHNV, CDR2 YYDKDF (reference sequence). Here the CDR3 DNA reads TGTGCCGTCGCCCAGCGGGAGGGCCCAGACGAGCAGTACTTC. Residues: CAVAQREGPDEQYF.